Listed below are T cell receptor beta chains from one sample, sequenced in a study of blood T cell repertoires in COVID-19. Data came from immunoSEQ multiplex PCR; TCRdb stores just in-frame clones and leaves some out. The sample has about 240,000 clones, roughly four fifths seen once. The sample comprised peripheral blood. The receptors come from a woman older than 75 with acute or convalescent COVID-19. Both conserved end residues are part of each CDR3. Each record gives: J gene, D gene, clone size, V gene, CDR3 protein, CDR3 DNA. The D gene is left open where the match is weak. Size is omitted from some rows. Given values are once, few, many or a class for expanded clones.

TRBJ1-5	.	.	TRBV6-1	CASSDTAYSNQPQHF	TGTGCCAGCAGTGATACAGCTTATAGCAATCAGCCCCAGCATTTT
TRBJ1-1	.	.	TRBV21-1	CASSNIRESWTEAFF	TGTGCCAGCAGCAATATACGGGAGTCATGGACTGAAGCTTTCTTT
TRBJ2-3	.	.	TRBV18	CASSRGDTQYF	TGTGCCAGCTCCCGCGGCGATACGCAGTATTTT
TRBJ2-5	.	.	TRBV28	CASSLPQRVQETQYF	TGTGCCAGCAGTTTACCCCAGCGAGTACAAGAGACCCAGTACTTC
TRBJ2-7	.	.	TRBV7-9	CASSLVGRGDEQYF	TGTGCCAGCAGCTTAGTGGGGCGTGGGGACGAGCAGTACTTC
TRBJ1-1	.	.	TRBV18	CASSPTPGDTEAFF	TGTGCCAGCTCACCGACCCCCGGGGACACTGAAGCTTTCTTT
TRBJ1-1	.	.	TRBV20-1	CSAGGEGNTEAFF	TGCAGTGCTGGTGGGGAGGGAAACACTGAAGCTTTCTTT
TRBJ2-2	.	few	TRBV9	CASSVVPGTGELFF	TGTGCCAGCAGCGTAGTCCCAGGGACCGGGGAGCTGTTTTTT
TRBJ2-3	.	.	TRBV2	CASREGTGTDTQYF	TGTGCCAGCAGAGAGGGCACAGGGACAGATACGCAGTATTTT
TRBJ2-2	.	.	TRBV19	CASIPTGNTGELFF	TGTGCCAGTATACCGACAGGGAACACCGGGGAGCTGTTTTTT
TRBJ2-7	.	.	TRBV11-2	CASSSVGTPFYEQYF	TGTGCCAGCAGCTCCGTAGGGACACCTTTCTACGAGCAGTACTTC
TRBJ2-7	TRBD1	.	TRBV6-6	CASSYSPGQGAHEQYF	TGTGCCAGCAGTTACTCCCCAGGACAGGGGGCGCACGAGCAGTACTTC
TRBJ1-6	.	few	TRBV2	CASSVSGVTLHF	TGTGCCAGCAGTGTATCCGGGGTAACCCTCCACTTT
TRBJ1-2	.	.	TRBV19	CASSPTLGGSGYTF	TGTGCCAGTTCCCCAACCCTCGGGGGAAGCGGCTACACCTTC
TRBJ2-1	TRBD2	.	TRBV4-1	CASSQGIGGGAEQFF	TGCGCCAGCAGCCAAGGTATCGGCGGGGGGGCCGAGCAGTTCTTC
TRBJ2-2	TRBD1	.	TRBV19	CASTGQGNTGELFF	TGTGCCAGTACGGGACAGGGAAACACCGGGGAGCTGTTTTTT
TRBJ2-1	TRBD2	.	TRBV3-1/TRBV3-2	CASSLGGSGGHNPYNEQFF	TGTGCCAGCAGCCTGGGGGGTAGCGGGGGCCATAACCCCTACAATGAGCAGTTCTTC
TRBJ2-3	.	.	TRBV9	CASSVGGGPDTQYF	TGTGCCAGCAGCGTTGGGGGGGGCCCAGATACGCAGTATTTT
TRBJ1-5	.	.	TRBV2	CASNGASNQPQHF	TGTGCCAGCAATGGGGCAAGCAATCAGCCCCAGCATTTT
TRBJ1-1	TRBD1	many	TRBV7-9	CASSPDRGYTEAFF	TGTGCCAGCAGCCCAGACAGGGGATACACTGAAGCTTTCTTT
TRBJ2-1	TRBD2	.	TRBV11-1	CASSSLGASGVNEQFF	TGTGCCAGCAGCTCCCTAGGGGCTAGCGGGGTCAATGAGCAGTTCTTC
TRBJ1-4	TRBD1	.	TRBV29-1	CSVEAPGTGNEKLFF	TGCAGCGTTGAAGCCCCAGGGACAGGGAATGAAAAACTGTTTTTT
TRBJ1-2	.	few	TRBV7-9	CASSSGQFNYGYTF	TGTGCCAGCAGCTCTGGACAATTTAACTATGGCTACACCTTC
TRBJ1-5	.	.	TRBV7-9	CASSLPGNQPQHF	TGTGCCAGCAGCTTACCGGGGAATCAGCCCCAGCATTTT
TRBJ2-5	TRBD2	.	TRBV7-9	CASSLSTSGRETQYF	TGTGCCAGCAGCTTAAGCACTAGCGGTCGGGAGACCCAGTACTTC
TRBJ1-2	.	.	TRBV28	CASSSDRNYGYTF	TGTGCCAGCAGTTCCGACAGGAACTATGGCTACACCTTC
TRBJ1-2	TRBD1	once	TRBV2	CASSQGQAYGYTF	TGTGCCAGCAGTCAAGGACAGGCCTATGGCTACACCTTC
TRBJ2-2	.	.	TRBV2	CASHRRPDTGELFF	TGTGCCAGCCACCGCAGGCCGGACACCGGGGAGCTGTTTTTT
TRBJ1-3	.	.	TRBV7-2	CASSLSGIGPGNTIYF	TGTGCCAGCAGCTTATCAGGGATTGGACCTGGAAACACCATATATTTT
TRBJ2-1	TRBD2	.	TRBV11-2	CASTRTSGYNEQFF	TGTGCCAGCACGAGGACTAGCGGCTACAATGAGCAGTTCTTC
TRBJ1-2	.	.	TRBV11-2	CASSPGQSYGYTF	TGTGCCAGCAGCCCTGGACAGTCCTATGGCTACACCTTC
TRBJ1-3	.	.	TRBV28	CASSFRTYRNTIYF	TGTGCCAGCAGTTTCCGGACTTACCGGAACACCATATATTTT
TRBJ1-5	.	.	TRBV12-3/TRBV12-4	CASSSELNQPQHF	TGTGCCAGCAGTTCTGAGCTCAATCAGCCCCAGCATTTT
TRBJ1-2	.	.	TRBV10-3	CAISGAGEGYGYTF	TGTGCCATCAGTGGGGCAGGGGAGGGCTATGGCTACACCTTC
TRBJ1-2	.	.	TRBV28	CASSLTLPSSAANGYTF	TGTGCCAGCAGCTTAACTCTTCCAAGCTCGGCGGCCAATGGCTACACCTTC
TRBJ2-5	.	.	TRBV2	CASSEIQETQYF	TGTGCCAGCAGTGAAATACAAGAGACCCAGTACTTC
TRBJ1-1	.	.	TRBV12-3/TRBV12-4	CASSPNRAGAFF	TGTGCCAGCAGCCCGAACAGGGCCGGCGCTTTCTTT
TRBJ1-4	TRBD1	.	TRBV6-5	CASTRTGYNEKLFF	TGTGCCAGCACCCGGACAGGATATAATGAAAAACTGTTTTTT
TRBJ1-3	.	.	TRBV5-6	CASSLWGARNTIYF	TGTGCCAGCAGCTTGTGGGGCGCGAGGAACACCATATATTTT
TRBJ2-7	.	once	TRBV4-1	CASSQGGLGEEQYF	TGCGCCAGCAGCCAAGGGGGCCTCGGAGAAGAGCAGTACTTC